This is a list of T cell receptor beta chains from one sample in a study of T cell responses to AZD1222 COVID-19 vaccine. The table came from immunoSEQ multiplex PCR; TCRdb's copy has only in-frame clones and leaves some out. The sample carries 180,000 or so clones, 92% recorded once. The sample here was peripheral blood, taken 28 days after the second AZD1222 dose. Receptors originate from an adult who received the AZD1222 COVID-19 vaccine. CDR3s include the opening cysteine and the closing phenylalanine or tryptophan. Fields, in order: J gene, clone size, V gene, D gene, CDR3 DNA, CDR3 protein. D genes are given only for firm matches. The size field is filled for only some rows; it gives once, few, many or a size class.

j_call: TRBJ2-7; clone_size: .; v_call: TRBV5-1; d_call: TRBD1; cdr3_nt: TGCGCCAGCAGCCTAGACAGGGGATTATCCTACGAGCAGTACTTC; cdr3_aa: CASSLDRGLSYEQYF
j_call: TRBJ1-2; clone_size: once; v_call: TRBV6-6; d_call: TRBD1; cdr3_nt: TGTGCCAGCAGTCCGACAGGGACTATGCCCGAATATGGCTACACCTTC; cdr3_aa: CASSPTGTMPEYGYTF
j_call: TRBJ2-1; clone_size: .; v_call: TRBV9; d_call: .; cdr3_nt: TGTGCCAGCAGCCCAGGGGGAGGTTCCTACAATGAGCAGTTCTTC; cdr3_aa: CASSPGGGSYNEQFF
j_call: TRBJ2-2; clone_size: .; v_call: TRBV12-5; d_call: TRBD1; cdr3_nt: TGTGCTAGTGGTCCCGACCCGGGACAGGGATTACCCACCGGGGAGCTGTTTTTT; cdr3_aa: CASGPDPGQGLPTGELFF
j_call: TRBJ1-2; clone_size: .; v_call: TRBV18; d_call: TRBD1; cdr3_nt: TGTGCCAGCTCACAAACAGGGGGCGAGGGCTACACCTTC; cdr3_aa: CASSQTGGEGYTF
j_call: TRBJ2-1; clone_size: .; v_call: TRBV5-1; d_call: .; cdr3_nt: TGCGCCAGCAGCTTGGGAGGAGGATCCATCTCCTACAATGAGCAGTTCTTC; cdr3_aa: CASSLGGGSISYNEQFF
j_call: TRBJ2-1; clone_size: .; v_call: TRBV7-6; d_call: TRBD2; cdr3_nt: TGTGCCAGCAGCTTAAAGGCCCCGGGAGGTAATGAGCAGTTCTTC; cdr3_aa: CASSLKAPGGNEQFF
j_call: TRBJ2-2; clone_size: .; v_call: TRBV6-5; d_call: .; cdr3_nt: TGTGCCAGCAGTTACCCGCCGGGACGGGACACCGGGGAGCTGTTTTTT; cdr3_aa: CASSYPPGRDTGELFF
j_call: TRBJ2-3; clone_size: .; v_call: TRBV4-3; d_call: TRBD2; cdr3_nt: TGCGCCAGCAGCCCTCTACTAGCGGGAGGAGGTACGCAGTATTTT; cdr3_aa: CASSPLLAGGGTQYF
j_call: TRBJ1-2; clone_size: .; v_call: TRBV6-2/TRBV6-3; d_call: .; cdr3_nt: TGTGCCAGCAGTTACAGCGCCAGGGCGGCTTCGGGCTACACCTTC; cdr3_aa: CASSYSARAASGYTF
j_call: TRBJ1-2; clone_size: .; v_call: TRBV19; d_call: .; cdr3_nt: TGTGCCAGTAGTTGGCTTCGGGGTGGCTACACCTTC; cdr3_aa: CASSWLRGGYTF
j_call: TRBJ2-2; clone_size: .; v_call: TRBV24-1; d_call: .; cdr3_nt: TGTGCCACCAGTGATTTTAGAGAGACAGGGAGGGCCGGGGAGCTGTTTTTT; cdr3_aa: CATSDFRETGRAGELFF
j_call: TRBJ2-7; clone_size: .; v_call: TRBV18; d_call: TRBD2; cdr3_nt: TGTGCCAGCTCACCAGACACTAGCGGTCCCTACGAGCAGTACTTC; cdr3_aa: CASSPDTSGPYEQYF
j_call: TRBJ2-2; clone_size: .; v_call: TRBV6-5; d_call: TRBD1; cdr3_nt: TGTGCCAGCAGTAAAAGGGGGCTAAACACCGGGGAGCTGTTTTTT; cdr3_aa: CASSKRGLNTGELFF
j_call: TRBJ2-2; clone_size: .; v_call: TRBV4-1; d_call: .; cdr3_nt: TGCGCCAGCAGCCCGATTGGGACCGGGAAGCCCACCGGGGAGCTGTTTTTT; cdr3_aa: CASSPIGTGKPTGELFF
j_call: TRBJ2-2; clone_size: .; v_call: TRBV19; d_call: .; cdr3_nt: TGTGCCAGTAGTATCTCAGGACGGACCGGGGAGCTGTTTTTT; cdr3_aa: CASSISGRTGELFF
j_call: TRBJ2-4; clone_size: .; v_call: TRBV5-1; d_call: TRBD2; cdr3_nt: TGCGCCAGCAGCTTCAGGGTGGGCCTAGCGGGGAACATTCAGTACTTC; cdr3_aa: CASSFRVGLAGNIQYF
j_call: TRBJ1-3; clone_size: .; v_call: TRBV4-3; d_call: .; cdr3_nt: TGCGCCAGCAGCCAAGATCCGGGGGCGATAGGAAACACCATATATTTT; cdr3_aa: CASSQDPGAIGNTIYF
j_call: TRBJ2-1; clone_size: .; v_call: TRBV29-1; d_call: TRBD2; cdr3_nt: TGCAGCGTTGAAAAGTTAGCGGGAGGGCACGATGAGCAGTTCTTC; cdr3_aa: CSVEKLAGGHDEQFF
j_call: TRBJ1-1; clone_size: .; v_call: TRBV11-3; d_call: .; cdr3_nt: TGTGCCAGCAGCTTCGGGCCAGTGGGCACTGAAGCTTTCTTT; cdr3_aa: CASSFGPVGTEAFF
j_call: TRBJ1-1; clone_size: .; v_call: TRBV6-5; d_call: .; cdr3_nt: TGTGCCAGCGCCGAAGGACGGAGTGAAGCTTTCTTT; cdr3_aa: CASAEGRSEAFF
j_call: TRBJ2-3; clone_size: .; v_call: TRBV19; d_call: TRBD2; cdr3_nt: TGTGCCAGTAGCCCTCTAGCGGGACGGACAGATACGCAGTATTTT; cdr3_aa: CASSPLAGRTDTQYF
j_call: TRBJ2-7; clone_size: .; v_call: TRBV27; d_call: .; cdr3_nt: TGTGCCAGCAGTCTCTCGGGGCAGGGCCCTACAACCTACGAGCAGTACTTC; cdr3_aa: CASSLSGQGPTTYEQYF
j_call: TRBJ1-2; clone_size: once; v_call: TRBV5-1; d_call: TRBD1; cdr3_nt: TGCGCCAGCAGCGTACTCCGGGACAGGGGGAGCGGCTACACCTTC; cdr3_aa: CASSVLRDRGSGYTF
j_call: TRBJ1-3; clone_size: .; v_call: TRBV7-2; d_call: TRBD1; cdr3_nt: TGTGCCAGCAGCTTGGTCGGACAGGGGCAAGGAAACACCATATATTTT; cdr3_aa: CASSLVGQGQGNTIYF
j_call: TRBJ2-1; clone_size: .; v_call: TRBV7-3; d_call: .; cdr3_nt: TGTGCCAGCAGCCCACAAGGCAGGGGACCTGAGCAGTTCTTC; cdr3_aa: CASSPQGRGPEQFF
j_call: TRBJ2-7; clone_size: .; v_call: TRBV11-2; d_call: .; cdr3_nt: TGTGCCAGCAGCCCCCGTTTGGCGGGGACCTACGAGCAGTACTTC; cdr3_aa: CASSPRLAGTYEQYF
j_call: TRBJ1-5; clone_size: .; v_call: TRBV9; d_call: .; cdr3_nt: TGTGCCAGCAGCGCAGGGGCTCTCAATCAGCCCCAGCATTTT; cdr3_aa: CASSAGALNQPQHF
j_call: TRBJ2-5; clone_size: .; v_call: TRBV15; d_call: .; cdr3_nt: TGTGCCACCAGCTCACGAGTAAACCAAGAGACCCAGTACTTC; cdr3_aa: CATSSRVNQETQYF
j_call: TRBJ1-1; clone_size: .; v_call: TRBV30; d_call: .; cdr3_nt: TGTGCCTGGAGTGTACTAGGCCTTGAAGCTTTCTTT; cdr3_aa: CAWSVLGLEAFF
j_call: TRBJ1-2; clone_size: .; v_call: TRBV7-9; d_call: .; cdr3_nt: TGTGCCAGTACCTCCGGAGGGAGGACCGCTAACTATGGCTACACCTTC; cdr3_aa: CASTSGGRTANYGYTF
j_call: TRBJ1-2; clone_size: .; v_call: TRBV7-2; d_call: .; cdr3_nt: TGTGCCAGCAGCCCCAGGCCTAGGGACGTTCGGGACGGCTACACCTTC; cdr3_aa: CASSPRPRDVRDGYTF
j_call: TRBJ2-1; clone_size: .; v_call: TRBV5-1; d_call: .; cdr3_nt: TGCGCCAGCAGCCAGCAGGGCTATGAGCAGTTCTTC; cdr3_aa: CASSQQGYEQFF
j_call: TRBJ1-3; clone_size: .; v_call: TRBV12-3/TRBV12-4; d_call: .; cdr3_nt: TGTGCCAGCAGCCCAAACGGAAACACCATATATTTT; cdr3_aa: CASSPNGNTIYF
j_call: TRBJ2-1; clone_size: .; v_call: TRBV19; d_call: .; cdr3_nt: TGTGCCAGTAGGAGCGGTTCATTTAGCGGCAATGAGCAGTTCTTC; cdr3_aa: CASRSGSFSGNEQFF
j_call: TRBJ2-7; clone_size: .; v_call: TRBV28; d_call: .; cdr3_nt: TGTGCCAGCACAAGGGAGCCGTCCTACGAGCAGTACTTC; cdr3_aa: CASTREPSYEQYF